Given below is one TCR beta chain in context. Germline V lookup: CDR1 SGHTA, CDR2 FQGNSA. This CDR3 has 15 residues. V shed 4 bases and J shed 0 bases, with 12 bases lying between them. These data belong to a study of blood T cell repertoires in COVID-19. Study overall: The cDNA or gDNA used as material had been derived from T cells, B-cell-depleted T cells, or PBMCs.

Per the study methods: Nucleated cell counts were estimated from reference gene primer amplification. The method was immunoSEQ multiplex PCR; TCRdb's version includes in-frame clones alone and lacks a portion of them. The DNA was the basis for D and trimming; V, J and clone size are from that table. The sample contains roughly 150,000 clones, roughly 80% of which appear only once. The sequencing input was peripheral blood. The receptor was isolated from a man in his 70s with active or convalescent COVID-19. The rearrangement uses TRBV7-2 and TRBJ1-1, with D possibly being TRBD1 (5 bases). CDR3 DNA sequence: TGTGCCAGCAGCTACTTGCGACAGATGAACACTGAAGCTTTCTTT. It translates to CASSYLRQMNTEAFF.